The 23 T cell receptor beta chains reported below all come from one sample, sequenced in a study of beta chain features in type 1 diabetes. Findings and limits, study-wide: A moderate, significant TCRB CDR3 shortening appeared in type 1 diabetes across four CD4+ subsets.

No antigen has been assigned to these receptors. TCRB transcripts that were expressed got sequenced, as all of the isolated RNA had been reverse transcribed. Profiling relied on immunoSEQ multiplex PCR, and the TCRdb table lists in-frame clones only, not all of them. This sample has a few hundred thousand clones, with approximately 16% found just once. Sequenced: naive CD4+ T cells from blood. The receptors shown here come from a man aged 25-40 years with type 1 diabetes.

V usage is TRBV7-2 and J usage is TRBJ2-7; perhaps D is TRBD1 or TRBD2 (5 bases each). V was shortened by 2 bases and J by 6 bases, with 17 bases between the two germline ends. CDR3 length: 15 amino acids. Germline assignment: CDR1 SGHTA and CDR2 FQGNSA. The CDR3 protein is CASSLRAREPSEQYF. The CDR3 coding sequence is TGTGCCAGCAGCTTACGGGCCAGGGAGCCGTCCGAGCAGTACTTC.

A few counts support this clone. The chain recombines TRBV9 with TRBJ2-4; weak D call: TRBD1 (6 bases). The germline CDR1 and CDR2 sequences are SGDLS and YYNGEE. The germline V and J ends were trimmed by 0 bases and 13 bases, with 20 bases remaining between them. The CDR3 spans 15 residues. CDR3 sequence (DNA): TGTGCCAGCAGCGTAGAGGGAACAGGGACGCCTTTGCAGTACTTC. Its translation: CASSVEGTGTPLQYF.

This clone was seen a handful of times. The V gene is TRBV30, the J gene TRBJ1-2; D possibly corresponds to TRBD1 (6 bases). The V gene's germline CDR1 is GTSNPN and CDR2 SVGIG (reference sequence). Trimming stripped 0 bases from V and 6 bases from J, with 14 bases between. This CDR3 is 14 amino acids long. CDR3 sequence: CAWSVRRQEHGYTF. In DNA form, the CDR3 reads TGTGCCTGGAGTGTACGTCGACAGGAACATGGCTACACCTTC.

CDR3 in amino acids: CAWRAYRGGGDEQFF. CDR3 nucleotide sequence: TGTGCCTGGAGGGCGTACCGGGGCGGCGGAGATGAGCAGTTCTTC. The V call is TRBV30, the J call TRBJ2-1; tentatively, D is TRBD1 or TRBD2 (5 bases each). V lost 3 bases and J lost 8, with 20 bases in between. Germline V gives CDR1 GTSNPN, CDR2 SVGIG (reference sequence). The CDR3 totals 15 residues.

The chain links TRBV29-1 to TRBJ1-5; unclear D gene. CDR1 SQVTM and CDR2 ANQGSEA come from the germline V gene. The CDR3 runs 15 residues. V was clipped by 5 bases and J by 0 bases, with 14 bases between them. DNA for the CDR3: TGCAGCGTTCGGGGAACGGACTATAGCAATCAGCCCCAGCATTTT. As protein: CSVRGTDYSNQPQHF.

This sequence joins TRBV7-9 and TRBJ1-3; D is uncertain. This CDR3 has 11 residues. Germline CDR1 SEHNR, CDR2 FQNEAQ (reference sequence). V lost 11 bases, J lost 4 bases, and 9 bases lay in between. CDR3 sequence (DNA): TGTGCCTCCGGCGGGGGAAACACCATATATTTT. Amino acids: CASGGGNTIYF.

This chain connects TRBV6-6 to TRBJ2-4; 7 nucleotides match TRBD1. With V trimmed by 6 bases and J by 0 bases, 8 bases remained unmatched. Germline lookup yields CDR1 MNHNY and CDR2 SVGAGI (reference sequence). CDR3 size: 16 residues. As DNA, the CDR3 is TGTGCCAGCAGCCTGGGGACAGCTGTAGCCAAAAACATTCAGTACTTC. This sequence encodes CASSLGTAVAKNIQYF.

This chain links TRBV30 with TRBJ1-1; D is unclear. The germline V and J ends were trimmed by 5 bases and 8 bases, with 6 bases remaining between them. This CDR3 spans 9 amino acids. Germline V gene lookup returns CDR1 GTSNPN and CDR2 SVGIG (reference sequence). The CDR3 protein is CAWGSEAFF. CDR3 nucleotides: TGTGCCTGGGGGAGCGAAGCTTTCTTT.

V is TRBV19 and J is TRBJ2-3; D ambiguous. V gave up 6 bases and J gave up 5 bases, with 12 bases separating them. CDR1 and CDR2 (germline): LNHDA, SQIVND (reference sequence). The CDR3 runs to 13 residues. CDR3 coding DNA: TGTGCCAGTAGGGTTTTATCGGGAGATACGCAGTATTTT. This encodes CASRVLSGDTQYF.

The chain is built from TRBV28 and TRBJ2-7; TRBD1 is a possible D gene (6 bases). The CDR3 is 13 residues long. The germline V and J ends were trimmed by 6 bases and 7 bases, with 16 bases remaining between them. The germline V gene encodes CDR1 MDHEN and CDR2 SYDVKM. The CDR3 loop is CASSRGPPGEQYF. The CDR3, as DNA: TGTGCCAGCAGCAGGGGTCCCCCGGGTGAGCAGTACTTC.

This clone has only a few counts. Germline and junction disagree at one end, which may indicate a read error. The J gene is TRBJ2-1, the V gene TRBV28, with D unresolved. This CDR3 comprises 10 residues. CDR1 is MDHEN, CDR2 SYDVKM, per germline. The DNA for the CDR3 is TGTGCCGGCAGATCATATGAGCAGTTCTTC. It yields the protein CAGRSYEQFF.

This clone came up a few times. The chain employs TRBV7-9 and TRBJ2-5, with 9 positions matching TRBD1. V lost 1 base, J lost 0 bases, and 0 bases stayed unmatched. The CDR3 runs 15 residues. The V gene's germline CDR1 is SEHNR and CDR2 FQNEAQ (reference sequence). CDR3 DNA sequence: TGTGCCAGCAGCTTAGGGGACAGGGACCAAGAGACCCAGTACTTC. Its protein product is CASSLGDRDQETQYF.

The V gene is TRBV28, the J gene TRBJ2-3; D possibly corresponds to TRBD1 (5 bases). CDR3 length equals 12 residues. V was clipped by 6 bases and J by 4 bases, with 8 bases between them. Germline lookup yields CDR1 MDHEN and CDR2 SYDVKM. For the CDR3, the DNA is TGTGCCAGCAGGCTAGGGGCAGATACGCAGTATTTT. It is translated as CASRLGADTQYF. Full variable domain (rest looked up from reference TRBV28 and TRBJ2-3): DVKVTQSSRYLVKRTGEKVFLECVQDMDHENMFWYRQDPGLGLRLIYFSYDVKMKEKGDIPEGYSVSREKKERFSLILESASTNQTSMYLCASRLGADTQYFGPGTRLTVL.

This clone showed up just a few times. V and J are TRBV29-1 and TRBJ1-1, with D maybe TRBD1 (5 bases). The V gene's germline CDR1 is SQVTM and CDR2 ANQGSEA. Trimming stripped 3 bases from V and 4 bases from J, with 9 bases between. The CDR3 totals 12 residues. CDR3 loop: CSVDQGFTEAFF. CDR3 sequence (DNA): TGCAGCGTTGATCAGGGTTTCACTGAAGCTTTCTTT.

The chain uses TRBV30 and TRBJ2-6; tentative D call: TRBD2 (6 bases). This CDR3 comprises 15 residues. CDR1 and CDR2 (germline): GTSNPN, SVGIG (reference sequence). Trimming removed 0 bases from V and 2 bases from J, with 8 bases in between. CDR3 in DNA: TGTGCCTGGAGTGTACGGGAGCCTGGGGCCAACGTCCTGACTTTC. Translating it yields CAWSVREPGANVLTF.

The DNA of the CDR3 is TGTGCCTGGAGTTTTAACGTTCGGGGCGAGCAGTACTTC. It translates to CAWSFNVRGEQYF. The chain employs TRBV30 and TRBJ2-7; TRBD2 might be the D (5 bases). Germline CDR1 reads GTSNPN; CDR2 reads SVGIG (reference sequence). Trimming left V 2 bases short and J 6 bases short, with 14 bases between. This CDR3 is built from 13 residues.

The chain employs TRBV29-1 and TRBJ2-7; D is unresolved. Germline V gene data show CDR1 as SQVTM and CDR2 as ANQGSEA. The CDR3 runs 14 residues. Trimming stripped 2 bases from V and 5 bases from J, with 16 bases between. In DNA form, the CDR3 reads TGCAGCGTTGAACTCCTGGACCCGCGCCACGAGCAGTACTTC. This translates into CSVELLDPRHEQYF.

This rearrangement joins TRBV23-1 to TRBJ2-1; TRBD2 is a possible D gene (5 bases). TRBV23-1 is given ORF status, its function remaining uncertain. The germline V and J ends were trimmed by 0 bases and 10 bases, with 10 bases remaining between them. The CDR3 consists of 13 residues. The CDR3 here is CASSQSSGSEQFF. The CDR3 coding sequence is TGCGCCAGCAGTCAATCGTCGGGGTCAGAGCAGTTCTTC.

This chain links TRBV6-5 with TRBJ2-6; no definite D call. V was clipped by 4 bases and J by 4 bases, with 11 bases between them. The V gene's germline CDR1 is MNHEY and CDR2 SVGAGI. This CDR3 spans 15 amino acids. CDR3 sequence reads: CASSSSGAGANVLTF. CDR3 bases: TGTGCCAGCAGTTCATCGGGCGCGGGGGCCAACGTCCTGACTTTC.

The chain couples TRBV28 to TRBJ2-3; 10 bases match TRBD2. V trimming: 4 bases; J trimming: 5 bases; junction bases outside the gene matches: 9. CDR3 length equals 16 residues. The V gene's germline CDR1 is MDHEN and CDR2 SYDVKM. The CDR3 DNA reads TGTGCCAGCAGTTCCCATACTAGCGGGACCGGAGATACGCAGTATTTT. It translates to CASSSHTSGTGDTQYF.

The rearrangement links TRBV15 to TRBJ1-1, with 7 bases aligning to TRBD1. The CDR3 has 13 residues. The junction had 7 bases not matched to a gene; V was cut back by 8 bases and J by 4 bases. Per the germline V gene, CDR1 is LNHNV and CDR2 is YYDKDF (reference sequence). The CDR3 DNA reads as TGTGCCACCCGACGGACAGGCAGCACTGAAGCTTTCTTT. Translated, it gives CATRRTGSTEAFF.

This clone was seen only a few times. This chain connects TRBV30 to TRBJ1-2, with D unclear. The germline V and J ends were trimmed by 6 bases and 6 bases, with 14 bases remaining between them. Germline V gene sequence: CDR1 GTSNPN, CDR2 SVGIG (reference sequence). CDR3 length equals 12 residues. The CDR3 coding sequence is TGTGCCTGTACGGTCGGGCGCGATGGCTACACCTTC. Translation gives CACTVGRDGYTF.

This clone was recorded a few times. The chain links TRBV5-1 to TRBJ2-1; no clear D. The CDR3 length is 15 residues. V gave up 4 bases and J gave up 0 bases, with 11 bases separating them. From germline, CDR1 is SGHRS and CDR2 YFSETQ. The DNA of the CDR3 is TGCGCCAGCAGCCCTCTTATTACCTCCTACAATGAGCAGTTCTTC. Amino acids: CASSPLITSYNEQFF.